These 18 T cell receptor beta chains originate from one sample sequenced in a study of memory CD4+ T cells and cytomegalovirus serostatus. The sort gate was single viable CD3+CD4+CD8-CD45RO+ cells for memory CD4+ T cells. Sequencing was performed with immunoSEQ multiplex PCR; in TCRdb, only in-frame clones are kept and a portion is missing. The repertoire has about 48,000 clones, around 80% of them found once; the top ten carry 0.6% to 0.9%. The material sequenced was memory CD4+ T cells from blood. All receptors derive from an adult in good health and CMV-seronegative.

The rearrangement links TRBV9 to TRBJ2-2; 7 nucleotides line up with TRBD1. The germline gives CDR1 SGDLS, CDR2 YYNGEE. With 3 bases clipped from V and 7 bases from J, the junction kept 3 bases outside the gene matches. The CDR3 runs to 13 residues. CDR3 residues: CASSARQGGELFF. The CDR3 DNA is TGTGCCAGCAGCGCAAGACAGGGCGGGGAGCTGTTTTTT.

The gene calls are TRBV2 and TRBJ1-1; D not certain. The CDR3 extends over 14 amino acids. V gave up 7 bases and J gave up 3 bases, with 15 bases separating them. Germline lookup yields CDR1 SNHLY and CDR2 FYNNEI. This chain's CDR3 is CASTKADLDTEAFF. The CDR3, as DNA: TGTGCCAGCACTAAAGCAGACCTCGACACTGAAGCTTTCTTT.

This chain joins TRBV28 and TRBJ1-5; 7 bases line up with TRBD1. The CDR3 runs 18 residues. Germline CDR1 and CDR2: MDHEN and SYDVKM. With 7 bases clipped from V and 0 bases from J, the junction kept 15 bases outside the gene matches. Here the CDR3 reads CASTPIGTVSNSNQPQHF. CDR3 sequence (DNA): TGTGCCAGCACCCCGATCGGGACAGTTAGTAATAGCAATCAGCCCCAGCATTTT.

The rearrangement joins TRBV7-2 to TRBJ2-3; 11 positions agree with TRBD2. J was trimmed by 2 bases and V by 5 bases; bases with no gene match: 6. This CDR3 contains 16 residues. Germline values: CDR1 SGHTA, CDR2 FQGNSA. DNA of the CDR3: TGTGCCAGCAGCCCGATAGCGGGGGGGCTCACAGATACGCAGTATTTT. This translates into CASSPIAGGLTDTQYF.

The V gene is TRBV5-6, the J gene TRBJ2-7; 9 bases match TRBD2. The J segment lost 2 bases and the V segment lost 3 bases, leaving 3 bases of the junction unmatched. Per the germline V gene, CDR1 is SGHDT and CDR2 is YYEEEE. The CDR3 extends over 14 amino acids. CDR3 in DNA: TGTGCCAGCAGCTACGCTAGCGGGACCTACGAGCAGTACTTC. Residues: CASSYASGTYEQYF.

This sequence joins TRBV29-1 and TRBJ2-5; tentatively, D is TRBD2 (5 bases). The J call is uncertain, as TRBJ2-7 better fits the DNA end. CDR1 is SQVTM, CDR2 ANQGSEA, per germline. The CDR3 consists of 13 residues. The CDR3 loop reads CSVARGLNYEQYF. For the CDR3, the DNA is TGCAGCGTTGCGAGAGGGTTAAACTACGAGCAGTACTTC.

The CDR3 DNA follows: TGTGCCAGCAGTTTGCCCGGACTCGAGGGTAGCGGAACCTACGAGCAGTACTTC. Its protein product is CASSLPGLEGSGTYEQYF. The chain joins TRBV28 to TRBJ2-7; D possibly corresponds to TRBD2 (6 bases). From germline, CDR1 is MDHEN and CDR2 SYDVKM. The V gene lost 3 bases and the J gene lost 2 bases, with 23 bases spanning the gap. This CDR3 is 18 amino acids long.

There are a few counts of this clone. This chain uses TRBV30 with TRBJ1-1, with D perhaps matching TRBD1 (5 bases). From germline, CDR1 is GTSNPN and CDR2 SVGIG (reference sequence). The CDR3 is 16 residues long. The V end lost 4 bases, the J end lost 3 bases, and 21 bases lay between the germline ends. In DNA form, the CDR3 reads TGTGCCTGGACTAGGGGCGGGAACGGGATTTACACTGAAGCTTTCTTT. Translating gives CAWTRGGNGIYTEAFF.

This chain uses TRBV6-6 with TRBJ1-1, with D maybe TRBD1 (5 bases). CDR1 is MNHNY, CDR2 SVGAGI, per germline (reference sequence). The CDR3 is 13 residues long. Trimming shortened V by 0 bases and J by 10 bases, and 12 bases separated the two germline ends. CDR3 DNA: TGTGCCAGCAGTTACTCGTCAGGGCCCAGAGCTTTCTTT. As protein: CASSYSSGPRAFF.

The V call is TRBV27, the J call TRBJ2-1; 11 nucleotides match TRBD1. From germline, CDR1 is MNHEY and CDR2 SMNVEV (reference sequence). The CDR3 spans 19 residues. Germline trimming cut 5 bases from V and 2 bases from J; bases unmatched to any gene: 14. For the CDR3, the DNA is TGTGCCAGCAGTACCCGGACAGGGGGCCGGCGGGGACCCTACAATGAGCAGTTCTTC. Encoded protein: CASSTRTGGRRGPYNEQFF.

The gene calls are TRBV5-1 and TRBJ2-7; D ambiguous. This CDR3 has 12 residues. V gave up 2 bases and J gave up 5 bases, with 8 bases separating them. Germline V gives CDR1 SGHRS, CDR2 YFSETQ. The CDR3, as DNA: TGCGCCAGCAGCTTTACGACGGACGAGCAGTACTTC. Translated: CASSFTTDEQYF.

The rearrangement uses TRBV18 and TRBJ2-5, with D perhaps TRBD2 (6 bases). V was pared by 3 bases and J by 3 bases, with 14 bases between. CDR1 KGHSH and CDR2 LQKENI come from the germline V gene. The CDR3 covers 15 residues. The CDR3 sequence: CASSPATSFKETQYF. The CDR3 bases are TGTGCCAGCTCACCGGCGACTAGTTTCAAAGAGACCCAGTACTTC.

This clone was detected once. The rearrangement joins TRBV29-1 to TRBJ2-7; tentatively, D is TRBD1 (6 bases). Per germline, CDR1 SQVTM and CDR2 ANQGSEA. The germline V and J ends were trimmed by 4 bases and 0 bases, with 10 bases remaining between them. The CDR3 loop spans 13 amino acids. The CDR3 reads CSVGNRDSYEQYF. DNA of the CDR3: TGCAGCGTTGGTAACAGGGACTCCTACGAGCAGTACTTC.

As DNA, the CDR3 is TGCGCCAGCAGCCAAGATGTCGGACTGACCTATGGCTACACCTTC. Encoded protein: CASSQDVGLTYGYTF. V gene TRBV4-1 combines with J gene TRBJ1-2; D gene unclear. V was cut by 0 bases and J by 4 bases, with 12 bases left in between. There are 15 residues in the CDR3. Germline V gene sequence: CDR1 MGHRA, CDR2 YSYEKL.

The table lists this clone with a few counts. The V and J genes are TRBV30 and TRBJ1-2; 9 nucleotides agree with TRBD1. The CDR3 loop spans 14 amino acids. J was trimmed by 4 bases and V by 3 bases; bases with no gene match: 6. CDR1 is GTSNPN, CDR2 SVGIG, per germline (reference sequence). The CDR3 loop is CAWRQGAVGYGYTF. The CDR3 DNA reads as TGTGCCTGGAGACAGGGGGCGGTAGGCTATGGCTACACCTTC. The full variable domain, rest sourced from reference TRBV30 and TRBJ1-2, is SQTIHQWPATLVQPVGSPLSLECTVEGTSNPNLYWYRQAAGRGLQLLFYSVGIGQISSEVPQNLSASRPQDRQFILSSKKLLLSDSGFYLCAWRQGAVGYGYTFGSGTRLTVV.

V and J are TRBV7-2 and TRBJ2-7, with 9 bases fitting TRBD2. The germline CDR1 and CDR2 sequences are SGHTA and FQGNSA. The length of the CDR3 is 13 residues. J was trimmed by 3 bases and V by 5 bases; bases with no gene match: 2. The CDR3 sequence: CASSRRGGYEQYF. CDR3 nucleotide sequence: TGTGCCAGCAGCCGGCGGGGGGGCTACGAGCAGTACTTC.

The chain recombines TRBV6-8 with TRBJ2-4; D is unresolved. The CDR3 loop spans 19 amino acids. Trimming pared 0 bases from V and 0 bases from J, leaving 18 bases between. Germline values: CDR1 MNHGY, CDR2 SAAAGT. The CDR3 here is CASSYSCRYLLLAKNIQYF. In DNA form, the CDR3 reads TGTGCCAGCAGTTACTCCTGCCGTTATTTACTTCTAGCCAAAAACATTCAGTACTTC.

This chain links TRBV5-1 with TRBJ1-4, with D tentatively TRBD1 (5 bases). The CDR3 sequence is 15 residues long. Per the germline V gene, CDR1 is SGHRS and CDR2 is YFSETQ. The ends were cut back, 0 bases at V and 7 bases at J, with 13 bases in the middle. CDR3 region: CASSLGGTDPEKLFF. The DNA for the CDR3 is TGCGCCAGCAGCTTGGGGGGGACGGACCCTGAAAAACTGTTTTTT.